A selection of T cell receptor beta chains follows, all from one sample in a study of T cell responses to AZD1222 COVID-19 vaccine. Produced via immunoSEQ multiplex PCR; TCRdb's table is partial and in-frame only. The data contain some 160,000 clones, about nine tenths of them singletons. The sequences come from peripheral blood, collected on day 0 of AZD1222 vaccination. The origin of the receptors is an adult in good health. Both conserved end residues are part of each CDR3. D genes are given only for firm matches. The size of a clone is reported for some rows only, either as once, few or many, or as a class for expanded clones.

TRBD2,TRBV18,once,TRBJ2-5,CASSPGTSGKETQYF,TGTGCCAGCTCACCCGGGACTAGCGGGAAAGAGACCCAGTACTTC
NA,TRBV5-5,NA,TRBJ2-3,CASSLAGRNTQYF,TGTGCCAGCAGCTTGGCGGGGAGGAATACGCAGTATTTT
TRBD1,TRBV19,NA,TRBJ1-2,CASSRRTGGDYGYTF,TGTGCCAGTAGTAGAAGGACAGGAGGCGACTATGGCTACACCTTC
TRBD1,TRBV5-5,NA,TRBJ1-2,CASSLEDRGRNYGYTF,TGTGCCAGCAGCTTGGAGGACAGGGGGCGCAACTATGGCTACACCTTC
TRBD2,TRBV11-1,NA,TRBJ2-5,CASSLGGSGNQETQYF,TGTGCCAGCAGCTTAGGGGGTAGCGGGAACCAAGAGACCCAGTACTTC
NA,TRBV9,NA,TRBJ2-2,CASSVYGAYANTGELFF,TGTGCCAGCAGCGTTTATGGAGCGTATGCCAACACCGGGGAGCTGTTTTTT
NA,TRBV7-9,NA,TRBJ2-7,CASTSEKDRYF,TGTGCCAGCACCTCGGAAAAAGATCGGTACTTC
NA,TRBV9,NA,TRBJ2-7,CASSVGLGREQYF,TGTGCCAGCAGCGTAGGGTTGGGTCGCGAGCAGTACTTC
TRBD2,TRBV7-2,NA,TRBJ2-3,CASSRGLAGSSTDTQYF,TGTGCCAGCAGCCGGGGACTAGCGGGAAGTAGCACAGATACGCAGTATTTT
TRBD2,TRBV7-9,once,TRBJ2-2,CASSLSLAGANTGELFF,TGTGCCAGCAGCTTATCCCTAGCGGGGGCGAACACCGGGGAGCTGTTTTTT
NA,TRBV30,NA,TRBJ1-4,CAWNYGATNEKLFF,TGTGCCTGGAACTACGGGGCAACTAATGAAAAACTGTTTTTT
NA,TRBV29-1,few,TRBJ1-2,CSVGPANYGYTF,TGCAGCGTTGGGCCGGCCAACTATGGCTACACCTTC
NA,TRBV29-1,NA,TRBJ1-4,CSVSRGATNEKLFF,TGCAGCGTCAGCAGGGGAGCAACTAATGAAAAACTGTTTTTT
NA,TRBV4-1,NA,TRBJ2-5,CASSDRGGDETQYF,TGCGCCAGCAGCGATCGGGGAGGAGATGAGACCCAGTACTTC
NA,TRBV18,NA,TRBJ2-5,CASSPRIETQYF,TGTGCCAGCTCACCGAGGATAGAGACCCAGTACTTC
NA,TRBV7-2,NA,TRBJ1-1,CASSLGVGMQTEAFF,TGTGCCAGCAGCTTAGGTGTGGGTATGCAAACTGAAGCTTTCTTT
TRBD1,TRBV6-6,NA,TRBJ1-1,CASSYRNRGADTEAFF,TGTGCCAGCAGTTACCGGAACAGGGGAGCGGACACTGAAGCTTTCTTT
TRBD2,TRBV25-1,NA,TRBJ2-1,CASSESLAGIYNEQFF,TGTGCCAGCAGTGAATCACTAGCGGGGATTTACAATGAGCAGTTCTTC
NA,TRBV2,once,TRBJ1-1,CASQRDYNTEAFF,TGTGCCAGCCAACGGGATTACAACACTGAAGCTTTCTTT
NA,TRBV27,NA,TRBJ2-1,CASSQGPGVNEQFF,TGTGCCAGCAGTCAGGGGCCAGGTGTCAATGAGCAGTTCTTC
TRBD1,TRBV9,NA,TRBJ1-2,CASSGGTGLTRNYGYTF,TGTGCCAGCAGCGGAGGGACAGGGCTTACGAGAAACTATGGCTACACCTTC
NA,TRBV4-2,NA,TRBJ2-7,CASSPSPLDYEQYF,TGTGCCAGCAGCCCCTCCCCACTTGATTACGAGCAGTACTTC
NA,TRBV20-1,NA,TRBJ2-7,CSASRKVSYEQYF,TGCAGTGCTAGTAGGAAAGTTTCCTACGAGCAGTACTTC
TRBD1,TRBV5-1,NA,TRBJ2-7,CASSEEGANEQYF,TGCGCCAGCAGCGAAGAGGGGGCCAACGAGCAGTACTTC
NA,TRBV2,NA,TRBJ2-5,CASTLRLVRQETQYF,TGTGCCAGCACCCTTCGGCTAGTGAGGCAAGAGACCCAGTACTTC
NA,TRBV2,NA,TRBJ2-7,CASSSTGSHEQYF,TGTGCCAGCAGTTCAACAGGGTCGCACGAGCAGTACTTC
NA,TRBV19,NA,TRBJ1-3,CASSSGTGSGNTIYF,TGTGCCAGTAGTAGCGGGACGGGCTCTGGAAACACCATATATTTT
TRBD1,TRBV14,NA,TRBJ1-1,CASSRWGQGANTEAFF,TGTGCCAGCAGCCGTTGGGGACAGGGGGCAAACACTGAAGCTTTCTTT
NA,TRBV28,NA,TRBJ1-2,CASSLLGYGYTF,TGTGCCAGCAGTTTATTAGGGTATGGCTACACCTTC
NA,TRBV5-8,NA,TRBJ1-2,CASSPQAGFGYTF,TGTGCCAGCAGCCCCCAGGCCGGGTTCGGCTACACCTTC
TRBD2,TRBV27,NA,TRBJ2-1,CASSKGTSGTQFF,TGTGCCAGCAGTAAGGGGACTAGCGGGACTCAATTCTTC
NA,TRBV6-5,NA,TRBJ1-3,CASSTDRFSGNTIYF,TGTGCCAGCAGTACGGACCGGTTCTCTGGAAACACCATATATTTT
NA,TRBV27,NA,TRBJ2-7,CASSLGARYEQYF,TGTGCCAGCAGTTTAGGCGCAAGGTACGAGCAGTACTTC
NA,TRBV12-1,NA,TRBJ2-1,CASSFCDSTSGRVDEQFF,TGTGCCAGCAGTTTTTGTGATTCGACTAGCGGGAGGGTCGATGAGCAGTTCTTC
NA,TRBV24-1,once,TRBJ1-2,CATSDGGYGYTF,TGTGCCACCAGTGATGGGGGTTATGGCTACACCTTC
NA,TRBV29-1,NA,TRBJ1-1,CSVEGRSNTEAFF,TGCAGCGTTGAAGGCAGGTCGAACACTGAAGCTTTCTTT
NA,TRBV30,NA,TRBJ1-2,CAWKLTGNYGYTF,TGTGCCTGGAAGCTAACAGGGAACTATGGCTACACCTTC
NA,TRBV15,once,TRBJ1-1,CATSRDQVRAGEAFF,TGTGCCACCAGCAGAGATCAGGTTCGTGCCGGGGAAGCTTTCTTT
NA,TRBV24-1,NA,TRBJ2-2,CATSEGLMYPGELFF,TGTGCCACCAGTGAGGGACTCATGTATCCGGGGGAGCTGTTTTTT
NA,TRBV4-3,NA,TRBJ2-1,CASSQDGGSVGGDNEQFF,TGCGCCAGCAGCCAAGATGGGGGATCGGTCGGTGGGGACAATGAGCAGTTCTTC
NA,TRBV7-9,NA,TRBJ2-1,CASSREMYNEQFF,TGTGCCAGCAGCCGGGAGATGTACAATGAGCAGTTCTTC
NA,TRBV7-9,NA,TRBJ2-2,CASRDLAENTGELFF,TGTGCCAGCAGGGACTTGGCAGAGAACACCGGGGAGCTGTTTTTT
NA,TRBV11-3,NA,TRBJ1-3,CASSSGATGNTIYF,TGTGCCAGCAGCTCCGGCGCCACTGGAAACACCATATATTTT
TRBD2,TRBV7-8,once,TRBJ2-3,CASSLVRTSGSADTQYF,TGTGCCAGCAGCTTAGTCCGGACTAGCGGGAGTGCAGATACGCAGTATTTT
NA,TRBV7-2,NA,TRBJ2-1,CASSLGLSNEQFF,TGTGCCAGCAGCCTCGGTCTCTCCAATGAGCAGTTCTTC
TRBD1,TRBV10-3,once,TRBJ1-2,CAISEPPGTGGPVGYGYTF,TGTGCCATCAGTGAGCCTCCCGGGACAGGGGGGCCTGTCGGCTATGGCTACACCTTC